Below are 26 T cell receptor beta chains sequenced from a single sample in a study of cytomegalovirus exposure and HLA in healthy donors. The primer mix had 60 Vbeta and 13 Jbeta primers. The method was immunoSEQ multiplex PCR; TCRdb's version includes in-frame clones alone and lacks a portion of them. The sample has some 110,000 clones; around 75% are singletons. Material: PBMCs. The receptors stem from a woman aged 25 to 39 in good health and CMV-seronegative.

The rearrangement joins TRBV15 to TRBJ2-7; TRBD2 might be the D (6 bases). V was cut by 1 base and J by 6 bases, with 16 bases left in between. Germline-derived CDR1 and CDR2 are LNHNV and YYDKDF (reference sequence). The CDR3 length is 15 residues. The CDR3 loop reads CATSRGGAERSEQYF. DNA of the CDR3: TGTGCCACCAGCAGAGGCGGGGCGGAACGGAGCGAGCAGTACTTC. The complete variable domain, with remaining parts taken from reference TRBV15 and TRBJ2-7, reads DAMVIQNPRYQVTQFGKPVTLSCSQTLNHNVMYWYQQKSSQAPKLLFHYYDKDFNNEADTPDNFQSRRPNTSFCFLDIRSPGLGDTAMYLCATSRGGAERSEQYFGPGTRLTVT.

Concerning this clone itself: This same CDR3 is encoded by further DNA sequences in the sample. The rearrangement joins TRBV6-5 to TRBJ1-1; the D gene is possibly TRBD1 (6 bases). The CDR3 runs to 13 residues. Trimming left V 5 bases short and J 5 bases short, with 12 bases between. From germline, CDR1 is MNHEY and CDR2 SVGAGI. CDR3 coding DNA: TGTGCCAGCAGTCCACAGGGTGGGACTGAAGCTTTCTTT. Translation gives CASSPQGGTEAFF.

The chain is built from TRBV27 and TRBJ2-7; 10 bases line up with TRBD2. Germline-derived CDR1 and CDR2 are MNHEY and SMNVEV (reference sequence). The CDR3 totals 15 residues. Unmatched junction bases numbered 5, after V lost 4 bases and J lost 2 bases. This CDR3 is CASSYIAGGTYEQYF. DNA for the CDR3: TGTGCCAGCAGTTACATAGCGGGAGGCACCTACGAGCAGTACTTC.

The chain has TRBV4-2 and TRBJ2-2; perhaps TRBD1 as D (5 bases). V lost 5 bases to trimming and J lost 0 bases, with 10 bases between them. The germline CDR1 and CDR2 sequences are LGHNA and YNFKEQ. The CDR3 consists of 15 residues. CDR3 sequence: CASSSRDSNTGELFF. The CDR3 nucleotides are TGTGCCAGCAGCTCCAGGGATTCGAACACCGGGGAGCTGTTTTTT.

The chain combines TRBV10-1 with TRBJ2-5; the match to TRBD2 covers 7 bases. Germline assignment: CDR1 WNHNN and CDR2 SYGVQD (reference sequence). The CDR3 totals 14 residues. V lost 3 bases and J lost 5; bases outside the gene matches: 6. Written as DNA, the CDR3 is TGCGCCAGCAGTGAAGGCGGGACTAAGGAGACCCAGTACTTC. Translated, it gives CASSEGGTKETQYF.

The genes are TRBV7-2 and TRBJ1-2; D remains ambiguous. The CDR3 totals 15 residues. Trimming took off 1 base at V and 1 base at J, with 10 bases between the two ends. CDR1 and CDR2 (germline): SGHTA, FQGNSA. The CDR3 sequence: CASSLELGFNYGYTF. Written as DNA, the CDR3 is TGTGCCAGCAGCTTAGAACTAGGGTTTAACTATGGCTACACCTTC. Full variable domain (rest looked up from reference TRBV7-2 and TRBJ1-2): GAGVSQSPSNKVTEKGKDVELRCDPISGHTALYWYRQSLGQGLEFLIYFQGNSAPDKSGLPSDRFSAERTGGSVSTLTIQRTQQEDSAVYLCASSLELGFNYGYTFGSGTRLTVV.

This rearrangement joins TRBV10-3 to TRBJ1-4; D might be TRBD1 (5 bases). V was trimmed by 4 bases and J by 7 bases, leaving 13 bases between them. The CDR3 sequence is 14 residues long. Germline V gives CDR1 ENHRY, CDR2 SYGVKD. CDR3 DNA: TGTGCCATCAGTGGTGCGGGGGGTACTGAAAAACTGTTTTTT. Encoded protein: CAISGAGGTEKLFF.

The rearrangement links TRBV19 to TRBJ1-2, with 7 bases that match TRBD1. After removal of 3 bases from V and 7 bases from J, the junction contained 8 bases not matched to a gene. The CDR3 totals 14 residues. Looked up from germline, CDR1 is LNHDA and CDR2 is SQIVND (reference sequence). CDR3 DNA: TGTGCCAGTAGTATGTGGGACAGATCGGCTGGCTACACCTTC. Encoded protein: CASSMWDRSAGYTF. The whole variable domain, remainder taken from reference TRBV19 and TRBJ1-2, is DGGITQSPKYLFRKEGQNVTLSCEQNLNHDAMYWYRQDPGQGLRLIYYSQIVNDFQKGDIAEGYSVSREKKESFPLTVTSAQKNPTAFYLCASSMWDRSAGYTFGSGTRLTVV.

V gene TRBV15 combines with J gene TRBJ2-1; 12 bases fit TRBD2. The germline gives CDR1 LNHNV, CDR2 YYDKDF (reference sequence). The CDR3 length is 13 residues. Trimming took 7 bases from V and 8 from J; bases not matched to a gene: 3. The CDR3 nucleotides read TGTGCCACCAAACTAGCGGGAGGCCATGAGCAGTTCTTC. It is translated as CATKLAGGHEQFF.

This clone was counted between two and nine times. The chain is built from TRBV27 and TRBJ1-1, with 9 bases that match TRBD1. This CDR3 spans 17 amino acids. CDR1 and CDR2 (germline): MNHEY, SMNVEV (reference sequence). Trimming removed 5 bases from V and 4 bases from J; junction bases left unmatched: 14. The CDR3 DNA reads TGTGCCAGCAGTAGGGGGTGGGGGACAGGGTACGGCACTGAAGCTTTCTTT. Amino acids: CASSRGWGTGYGTEAFF.

This clone was recorded once. Relative to the germline gene, one junction end is altered; a read error may explain this. This rearrangement joins TRBV30 to TRBJ2-5; 8 nucleotides line up with TRBD1. Germline assignment: CDR1 GTSNPN and CDR2 SVGIG (reference sequence). This CDR3 comprises 15 residues. This CDR3 is CAWGVQGQGVETQYF. The CDR3 nucleotides are TGTGCCTGGGGTGTACAAGGACAGGGAGTGGAGACCCAGTACTTC.

V is TRBV18 and J is TRBJ1-1; D remains unclear. The CDR3 loop spans 14 amino acids. Between the trimmed V and J ends, which lost 7 bases and 1 base, there was a span of 13 bases. Looked up from germline, CDR1 is KGHSH and CDR2 is LQKENI. The CDR3 nucleotides are TGTGCCAGCTTTCAGTCGGGATCGAACACTGAAGCTTTCTTT. It encodes CASFQSGSNTEAFF. Variable domain in full (rest from reference TRBV18 and TRBJ1-1): NAGVMQNPRHLVRRRGQEARLRCSPMKGHSHVYWYRQLPEEGLKFMVYLQKENIIDESGMPKERFSAEFPKEGPSILRIQQVVRGDSAAYFCASFQSGSNTEAFFGQGTRLTVV.

The V gene is TRBV19, the J gene TRBJ2-7; 8 bases match TRBD1. Germline CDR1 LNHDA, CDR2 SQIVND (reference sequence). Trimming took 4 bases from V and 4 from J; bases not matched to a gene: 3. This CDR3 is built from 13 residues. The CDR3 sequence: CASSKTGDYEQYF. Here the CDR3 DNA reads TGTGCCAGTAGTAAGACAGGGGATTACGAGCAGTACTTC.

The V and J genes are TRBV27 and TRBJ2-6; TRBD1 aligns across 8 bases. This CDR3 is 17 amino acids long. Trimming at V came to 6 bases and at J to 0 bases, leaving 7 bases not matched to a gene. The germline V gene encodes CDR1 MNHEY and CDR2 SMNVEV (reference sequence). CDR3 in amino acids: CASSRQGFISGANVLTF. DNA of the CDR3: TGTGCCAGCAGCCGACAGGGGTTTATCTCTGGGGCCAACGTCCTGACTTTC.

In its sample, this clone was seen a few times. This chain links TRBV27 with TRBJ2-1; D is unclear. From germline, CDR1 is MNHEY and CDR2 SMNVEV (reference sequence). There are 14 residues in the CDR3. Trimming cost V 4 bases and J 4 bases, with 11 bases left between them. DNA of the CDR3: TGTGCCAGCAGTTCGATCGACACTTACAATGAGCAGTTCTTC. This gives the protein CASSSIDTYNEQFF.

The V call is TRBV2, the J call TRBJ2-5; 9 bases align to TRBD1. CDR3 length equals 16 residues. Trimming cost V 0 bases and J 5 bases; bases outside gene matches: 7. CDR1 is SNHLY, CDR2 FYNNEI, per germline. The CDR3 region is CASSEAPGQGVETQYF. The DNA for the CDR3 is TGTGCCAGCAGTGAAGCCCCGGGACAGGGTGTGGAGACCCAGTACTTC.

This clone has a handful of counts. The chain employs TRBV11-3 and TRBJ1-1, with 9 bases aligning to TRBD1. In germline, CDR1 is SGHNT, CDR2 YENEEA. V shed 1 base, J shed 2 bases, and the junction held 5 bases outside the gene matches. The CDR3 spans 16 residues. The CDR3 nucleotides read TGTGCCAGCAGCTTAGCGGGGACAGGGCTAAACACTGAAGCTTTCTTT. This sequence encodes CASSLAGTGLNTEAFF.

The rearrangement links TRBV4-2 to TRBJ1-2; the match to TRBD1 covers 7 bases. Germline CDR1 LGHNA, CDR2 YNFKEQ. Germline trimming cut 0 bases from V and 8 bases from J; bases unmatched to any gene: 6. The CDR3 length is 14 residues. This CDR3 reads CASSQERQGRGYTF. CDR3 coding DNA: TGTGCCAGCAGCCAAGAAAGACAGGGAAGAGGCTACACCTTC.

This clone was counted only a few times. This rearrangement joins TRBV7-9 to TRBJ2-1, with a tentative D call TRBD2 (5 bases). Trimming shortened V by 5 bases and J by 5 bases, and 16 bases separated the two germline ends. Germline CDR1 and CDR2: SEHNR and FQNEAQ (reference sequence). This CDR3 has 15 residues. CDR3 protein: CASSTRTIRDNEQFF. The CDR3 bases are TGTGCCAGCAGCACTAGAACAATCCGGGACAATGAGCAGTTCTTC.

The V gene is TRBV27, the J gene TRBJ1-4; tentative D call: TRBD1 (6 bases). The length of the CDR3 is 14 residues. Germline V gives CDR1 MNHEY, CDR2 SMNVEV (reference sequence). Trimming shortened V by 6 bases and J by 8 bases, and 16 bases separated the two germline ends. The CDR3 sequence is CASSRVGAWEKLFF. The CDR3 DNA reads TGTGCCAGCAGCCGGGTGGGGGCTTGGGAAAAACTGTTTTTT.

This sequence joins TRBV7-7 and TRBJ2-1, with no clear D. CDR1 and CDR2 (germline): SSHAT, FNYEAQ (reference sequence). The CDR3 has 13 residues. With 0 bases removed from V and 7 bases from J, the gap between germline ends came to 7 bases. The CDR3 region is CASSLALRNEQFF. For the CDR3, the DNA is TGTGCCAGCAGCTTAGCGCTCAGAAATGAGCAGTTCTTC.

A note on this clone: Other nucleotide sequences in the sample specify the same CDR3. V and J are TRBV6-5 and TRBJ1-2; weak D call: TRBD1 (5 bases). Between the trimmed V and J ends, which lost 2 bases and 2 bases, there was a span of 6 bases. Germline lookup yields CDR1 MNHEY and CDR2 SVGAGI. This CDR3 has 13 amino acids. Here the CDR3 DNA reads TGTGCCAGCAGTTACGACAGCAACTATGGCTACACCTTC. Translating it yields CASSYDSNYGYTF.

On this clone itself: This sample also contains other DNA sequences that code for the same CDR3. The gene calls are TRBV19 and TRBJ2-4; D is perhaps TRBD2 (7 bases). Trimming stripped 4 bases from V and 6 bases from J, with 25 bases between. The CDR3 runs to 18 residues. Germline V gene sequence: CDR1 LNHDA, CDR2 SQIVND (reference sequence). CDR3 bases: TGTGCCAGTAGTACCTTAGGGGGACTGGCGGGAGTTCGAAACATTCAGTACTTC. This codes for CASSTLGGLAGVRNIQYF.

The rearrangement links TRBV7-8 to TRBJ1-5, with D hard to call. From germline, CDR1 is SGHVS and CDR2 FQNEAQ. The CDR3 extends over 17 amino acids. V lost 5 bases and J 5 bases, leaving 22 bases between the germline ends. CDR3 loop: CASSPRAGSRLDQPQHF. In DNA, the CDR3 is TGTGCCAGCAGCCCGAGGGCGGGCAGTCGCCTCGATCAGCCCCAGCATTTT.

This sequence joins TRBV6-6 and TRBJ2-5, with unresolved D. Per germline, CDR1 MNHNY and CDR2 SVGAGI (reference sequence). V was pared by 2 bases and J by 1 base, with 8 bases between. CDR3 size: 14 residues. This CDR3 reads CASSYGASQETQYF. CDR3 sequence (DNA): TGTGCCAGCAGTTACGGAGCGAGCCAAGAGACCCAGTACTTC.

V gene TRBV10-3 combines with J gene TRBJ1-1, with 8 bases that match TRBD1. Germline CDR1 is ENHRY and CDR2 is SYGVKD. J lost 4 bases, V lost 3 bases, and 7 bases had no gene match. The CDR3 contains 15 residues. In nucleotides, the CDR3 is TGTGCCATCAGTGAAATAGGACAGGGAGGCACTGAAGCTTTCTTT. Protein sequence: CAISEIGQGGTEAFF.